This T cell receptor (beta chain) was captured by sequencing in a study of cytomegalovirus exposure and HLA in healthy donors. Study-wide findings and caveats: A later analysis linked a missense DCLRE1C variant to TCR beta V- and J-gene trimming. The likely explanation for a cluster of highly shared sequence variants was sequencing artifact. Among the most significant clusters, several appeared linked to common viral pathogens in a later analysis. In an earlier analysis, most TCR beta V segments were productive about 87% or about 30% of the time.

From germline, CDR1 is SGHNT and CDR2 YENEEA. With 6 bases clipped from V and 0 bases from J, the junction kept 13 bases outside the gene matches. CDR3 length equals 17 residues. The PCR had 60 Vbeta and 13 Jbeta primers. Sequencing used immunoSEQ multiplex PCR; TCRdb keeps in-frame clones, though not all of them. The sample yields around 100,000 clones, approximately 80% seen once. Worth noting for this clone: The target antigen is unknown.

The sequenced sample consisted of PBMCs. This receptor was identified in a young woman in good health and CMV-seropositive. This chain joins TRBV11-3 and TRBJ1-1; 7 bases line up with TRBD1. DNA for the CDR3: TGTGCCAGCAGACGAGCCCAGGGGGGTCTGGTGAACACTGAAGCTTTCTTT. This translates into CASRRAQGGLVNTEAFF.